This TCR beta chain was captured by sequencing in a study of radiation and T cells in renal cell carcinoma. Profiling relied on immunoSEQ multiplex PCR, and the TCRdb table lists in-frame clones only, not all of them. The repertoire holds 15,000 to 17,000 clones, with 45% to 70% as singletons. Treatment described: treatment-naive control, cytoreductive nephrectomy. Relative to its sample, this clone is medium-sized. The V gene end was trimmed by 5 bases and the J gene end by 6 bases; junction bases not matched to a gene: 9. The CDR3 runs to 15 residues. Looked up from germline, CDR1 is SGHTA and CDR2 is FQGNSA.

The clonotype was recovered from a man aged 50-59 years with renal cell carcinoma. The sample consisted of tumor tissue, taken from a patient whose treatment was nephrectomy without radiotherapy. V and J are TRBV7-2 and TRBJ1-4; 7 bases align to TRBD1. The CDR3 nucleotides are TGTGCCAGCAGCCAATCTACAGGGGCCTATGAAAAACTGTTTTTT. It is translated as CASSQSTGAYEKLFF. The whole variable domain, remainder taken from reference TRBV7-2 and TRBJ1-4, is GAGVSQSPSNKVTEKGKDVELRCDPISGHTALYWYRQSLGQGLEFLIYFQGNSAPDKSGLPSDRFSAERTGGSVSTLTIQRTQQEDSAVYLCASSQSTGAYEKLFFGSGTQLSVL.